This record concerns one TCR beta chain sequence. Its antigen specificity is not known. Base qualities are not at hand, and no much larger clone is one base apart. This record comes from a study of technical replicates of blood from a handful of donors listed by TCRdb under 2017. The CDR3 holds 15 amino acids from the cysteine to the phenylalanine. The read is trimmed to its CDR3 DNA, 45 bases read in frame from base 1. The V end loses 3 bases and the J end loses 10 bases, and a stretch of 16 bases separates them. CDR1 and CDR2 are drawn from the germline V gene: KGHSH, LQKENI. Library preparation used the immunoSEQ multiplex PCR assay. TCRdb carries this immuneACCESS record with in-frame sequences only. Its versions omit some clonotypes, under half of them owing to an unresolved V gene in the studies checked, with the rest unexplained. This sample is represented by 65,000 to 95,000 clones; 70% to 90% of them were singletons. 4.8% of the sample lies in the top ten.

Here the chain combines TRBV18 and TRBJ1-6; TRBD1 might be the D gene, on 5 matching bases. The clonotype comes from a human donor in good health. Some clones in this sample may be carry-over from other donors' samples. What was sequenced was PBMCs. The CDR3 region reads CASSPLIGAGSPLHF. The sequence in DNA is TGTGCCAGCTCACCCCTCATCGGGGCGGGGTCACCCCTCCACTTT.